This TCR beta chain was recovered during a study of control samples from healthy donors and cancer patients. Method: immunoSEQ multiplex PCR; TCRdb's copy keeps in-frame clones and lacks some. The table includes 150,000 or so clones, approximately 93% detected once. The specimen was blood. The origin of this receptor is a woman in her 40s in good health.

The CDR3 here is CASRQTARFSSYEQYF. DNA for the CDR3: TGTGCCAGCAGACAAACGGCACGTTTCTCTTCCTACGAGCAGTACTTC. This chain links TRBV11-2 with TRBJ2-7; D remains unclear. In germline, CDR1 is SGHAT, CDR2 FQNNGV. The CDR3 has 16 residues. V was clipped by 6 bases and J by 1 base, with 19 bases between them.